This TCR beta chain was identified in a study of spatial heterogeneity in lung cancer (dated by TCRdb to about 2019). Broadly, across the study: Beta-chain transcripts were consistently detected in greater numbers than alpha-chain transcripts, which likely reflected higher beta-chain transcript abundance. Both alpha and beta chains were TCR-sequenced in samples taken at surgery, namely 220 tumor regions, around 64 matched nontumor lung samples and 55 to 60 PBMC samples. In non-small cell lung cancer, the study quantitatively compared TCR alpha and beta repertoires across several tumor regions, matched nontumor lung, and blood. The study linked features of the TCR repertoire to counts of nonsynonymous mutations, which were determined by whole-exome sequencing of tumor tissue. In the raw uncorrected reads, each unique combination of TCR and UMI appeared more than ten times on average. The paper as a whole reports these results and caveats: Ubiquitous expanded tumor TCRs showed up in blood more often at tumor resection than at routine follow-up. Confirming at a functional level the hypothesis that regional TCRs recognize regional mutations was considered to require additional single-cell paired TCR alpha and beta sequencing.

A word on this clonotype: This receptor's antigen is unknown. Base qualities are not recorded, but no much larger clone differs from it by a single base.

The time point label here, explained by the study, means: sample taken at primary tumor resection. For TCR sequencing, whole RNA was extracted from tumor and nontumor lung tissue, or from cryopreserved PBMC samples, and no cell sorting was done. The donors were 72 patients from the lung TRACERx cohort who had early-stage, untreated non-small cell lung cancer. A patient was chosen for TCR sequencing only when enough RNA was available from at least two tumor regions. Library prep was done by 5' RACE. For sequencing, a NextSeq 500 was employed. In the TCR library protocol, a unique molecular identifier was attached to each TCR cDNA molecule so that PCR and sequencing errors could be corrected. From the authors' description of their analysis: Decombinator tools were used for TCR identification, UMI-based error correction and CDR3 extraction. Expanded TCRs were defined as those above a frequency of 2 per 1,000, corresponding to the top 1% of the tumor frequency distribution. Each repertoire was subsampled 100 times to 5,000 TCRs, after which Renyi diversity was computed with the R vegan package. To build CDR3 similarity networks, amino acid triplet string-kernel similarity was used, and CDR3s were connected when their pairwise similarity was above 0.82. The public sequencing data were trimmed at Q25 with fastp and processed into clonotypes with MiXCR by TCRdb, which kept only in-frame beta chains. Rows with one shared CDR3 protein collapse into an entry with the most common genes and DNA. TCRdb, not the authors, supplied the V and J calls. Across this sample there are 75,000 to 85,000 distinct CDR3 sequences, with more than 15% seen only once. The ten largest clones add up to 6.2% of the sample.

V is cut back by 5 bases and J by 2 bases, with 6 bases in the junction unmatched. The CDR3 spans 15 residues, from the cysteine through the phenylalanine. The only DNA kept is the CDR3, 45 bases in frame from the first base. As encoded in the germline V gene (reference sequence), CDR1 is SEHNR while CDR2 is FQNEAQ. Recombination linked TRBV7-9 to TRBJ1-2, with 9 middle bases fitting TRBD1. The sequencing used PBMCs, collected at surgery. The sequence was collected from a male donor with early-stage non-small cell lung cancer. The CDR3 protein is CASSPGQGENYGYTF. The DNA sequence follows: TGTGCCAGCAGCCCGGGACAGGGCGAAAACTATGGCTACACCTTC.